This T cell receptor beta chain was profiled in a study of graft-versus-host responses after intestinal transplantation (dated by TCRdb to the early 2020s). Study-wide context: Multivisceral, liver-intestinal, or isolated intestinal transplants were received by the recipients. Every recipient was given anti-thymocyte globulin induction, then maintenance tacrolimus and steroids for about three years. After intestinal transplantation, graft-versus-host and host-versus-graft alloreactive T cell clones were followed in the graft, circulation and bone marrow using bulk TCR-beta CDR3 sequencing. To identify alloreactive clones, pre-transplant mixed lymphocyte reaction products were sequenced and compared with unstimulated pre-transplant donor and recipient T cells. The cohort enrolled about two dozen intestinal transplant recipients including one retransplant, and a few patients lacking pretransplant specimens were excluded. Donor T cell macrochimerism was defined as a peak of at least 4% donor T cells among recipient peripheral blood mononuclear cells. Rather than being sequenced by the commercial service, samples from a few later patients were sequenced in-house on an Illumina MiSeq and processed with MiXCR.

According to the study, the label for this sample's time point signals: cells obtained before transplantation from donor or recipient. CD3+CD4+ and CD3+CD8+ populations were FACS-sorted from unstimulated pre-transplant donor and recipient cells taken from spleen or lymph nodes. CDR1 and CDR2, looked up from the germline V gene, are SNHLY and FYNNEI. CDR3 length: 15 amino acids, cysteine to phenylalanine. Only the CDR3 DNA is retained, 45 bases long and in frame from the first base. From V the trimming removes 7 bases and from J it removes 0 bases, while the gene matches leave 5 bases of the junction unaccounted for. Receptor libraries were prepared by the immunoSEQ multiplex PCR assay. For most patients, genomic DNA was isolated with the Qiagen DNeasy Blood and Tissue Kit and sent frozen to Adaptive Biotechnologies for TCR sequencing. High-throughput TCR-beta CDR3 sequencing of genomic DNA from most patients was performed by Adaptive Biotechnologies. The original pipeline was this. TCR sequencing data were retrieved from Adaptive's ImmunoSEQ software for around 19 patients, whereas a few other patients were processed with MiXCR and VDJtools. To correct CD4 versus CD8 sorting errors, sequences present in both subsets at a frequency ratio below 5:1 were removed. Because the origin of CDR3 nucleotide sequences shared between donor and recipient could not be assigned, those sequences were removed. To be classed as alloreactive, a clone needed at least 2-fold expansion over unstimulated cells and a minimum CFSE-low frequency of 0.002% (template counts) or 0.001% (read counts). Mappable clones were those detected in sequenced pre-transplant spleen, lymph node, or MLR CFSE-low populations of the donor or recipient. The cumulative frequency of alloreactive clones was calculated as a percentage of all sequences, weighted by copy number. TCRdb mirrors the immuneACCESS table, restricted to in-frame sequences. Some clones are absent from its copies; in checked studies, under half trace to an unresolved V gene, and the reason for the others is unknown. V, J and clone size are taken as reported in that table, and D and trimming were inferred from the DNA itself. The sample profile shows around 76,000 clones; about 94% of them were found once. The ten top clones hold 0.53% of the sample.

Notes on this clone: The target of this receptor is not known. Qualities for individual bases were not recorded, and no much larger clone is one base off.

General study outcomes and caveats: GvH clones were detected in recipient bone marrow, and some of these GvH clones were observed earlier in ileal mucosa or blood, consistent with an intestinal mucosal origin. Conclusions were limited by the relatively low number and heterogeneity of intestinal transplant patients. Patients with donor T cell macrochimerism had high GvH to HvG T cell clonal ratios in their allografts. Peak levels of circulating GvH clones were associated with declines in HvG clones early after transplant.

This material consisted of unstimulated CD8+ T cells sorted from spleen or lymph node cells, taken before intestinal transplant. The receptor was isolated from a human donor who received an intestinal transplant. The sequence is built from TRBV2 and TRBJ2-2; TRBD2 lines up with 7 middle nucleotides. For the CDR3, the sequence is CASTGGRTNTGELFF. The sequenced DNA: TGTGCCAGCACGGGAGGACGGACGAACACCGGGGAGCTGTTTTTT.